This entry lists 26 T cell receptor beta chains sequenced from one sample in a study of blood T cell repertoires in COVID-19. Profiled with immunoSEQ multiplex PCR; TCRdb holds only in-frame clones, not every one. The sample includes tens of thousands of clones, 80% of them seen just once. The specimen sequenced was peripheral blood. All receptors come from a human donor in a cohort sampled during active COVID-19.

This clone turned up a few times. This chain links TRBV5-1 with TRBJ1-1, with D hard to call. Germline loops: CDR1 SGHRS, CDR2 YFSETQ. V gave up 9 bases and J gave up 4 bases, with 19 bases separating them. This CDR3 is built from 14 residues. CDR3 protein: CATSSYNPGTEAFF. In DNA, the CDR3 is TGCGCCACCTCCTCTTACAACCCGGGCACTGAAGCTTTCTTT.

This clone has just a few counts. J is TRBJ1-2 and V is TRBV29-1; D is possibly TRBD1 (6 bases). The CDR3 is made up of 10 amino acids. Between the trimmed V and J ends, which lost 6 bases and 7 bases, there was a span of 9 bases. The germline gives CDR1 SQVTM, CDR2 ANQGSEA. CDR3 nucleotide sequence: TGCAGCGTGGACAGTGGTGGCTACACCTTC. This gives the protein CSVDSGGYTF. The full variable domain, completed using reference TRBV29-1 and TRBJ1-2, is SAVISQKPSRDICQRGTSLTIQCQVDSQVTMMFWYRQQPGQSLTLIATANQGSEATYESGFVIDKFPISRPNLTFSTLTVSNMSPEDSSIYLCSVDSGGYTFGSGTRLTVV.

Only a few counts were recorded for this clone. The chain employs TRBV3-1 (or the pseudogene TRBV3-2) and TRBJ2-3; a possible D gene is TRBD2 (6 bases). The CDR3 is made up of 14 amino acids. Germline V gives CDR1 LGHDT, CDR2 YNNKEL (reference sequence). V shed 4 bases and J shed 10 bases, with 18 bases lying between them. CDR3 protein: CASSPSAGILPQYF. The CDR3, as DNA: TGTGCCAGCAGCCCGAGCGCGGGGATCCTTCCGCAGTATTTT.

The chain recombines TRBV30 with TRBJ1-2; D uncertain. The CDR3 is 12 amino acids. V lost 0 bases to trimming and J lost 8 bases, with 10 bases between them. In germline, CDR1 is GTSNPN, CDR2 SVGIG (reference sequence). The CDR3 DNA reads TGTGCCTGGAGTGTCGGCGCGCGGGGCTACACCTTC. As protein: CAWSVGARGYTF.

The chain joins TRBV10-2 to TRBJ1-4, with a possible D match to TRBD1 (6 bases). V lost 6 bases and J lost 7, with 15 bases in between. The CDR3 is 14 residues long. Germline assignment: CDR1 WSHSY and CDR2 SAAADI. The CDR3 protein is CASSLTGTGEKLFF. The DNA for the CDR3 is TGCGCCAGCAGCCTAACAGGGACGGGTGAAAAACTGTTTTTT.

This clone was observed a few times. V and J are TRBV18 and TRBJ2-7, with 9 bases fitting TRBD2. The CDR3 loop spans 17 amino acids. Germline CDR1 reads KGHSH; CDR2 reads LQKENI. Trimming at V came to 5 bases and at J to 1 base, leaving 12 bases not matched to a gene. CDR3 region: CASSSIPGLAFSYEQYV. In DNA form, the CDR3 reads TGTGCCAGCTCATCGATTCCGGGACTAGCTTTTTCCTACGAGCAGTACGTC.

The chain links TRBV5-5 to TRBJ2-5; no reliable D call. The germline CDR1 and CDR2 sequences are SGHKS and YYEKEE (reference sequence). This CDR3 is built from 15 residues. V gave up 2 bases and J gave up 5 bases, with 16 bases separating them. CDR3 sequence (DNA): TGTGCCAGCAGCTTCCTTCCTTCAGGCAAGGAGACCCAGTACTTC. As protein: CASSFLPSGKETQYF.

The V and J genes are TRBV30 and TRBJ1-5; 7 nucleotides line up with TRBD1. V trimming: 1 base; J trimming: 4 bases; junction bases outside the gene matches: 7. This CDR3 is 15 amino acids long. Germline CDR1 GTSNPN, CDR2 SVGIG (reference sequence). DNA for the CDR3: TGTGCCTGGAGTGACGTCAGGGGGACTAATCAGCCCCAGCATTTT. Protein: CAWSDVRGTNQPQHF.

Here the CDR3 reads CASTQYLAYEQYF. In DNA, the CDR3 is TGTGCCAGCACCCAATACCTAGCCTACGAGCAGTACTTC. The chain carries TRBV6-5 and TRBJ2-7; D not certain. The CDR3 consists of 13 residues. V gave up 7 bases and J gave up 2 bases, with 12 bases separating them. CDR1 is MNHEY, CDR2 SVGAGI, per germline.

This clone showed up just once. The CDR3 here is CASSLWGSMNTEAFF. CDR3 coding DNA: TGTGCCAGCAGTTTATGGGGCAGTATGAACACTGAAGCTTTCTTT. The genes are TRBV28 and TRBJ1-1; D unclear. Per germline, CDR1 MDHEN and CDR2 SYDVKM. CDR3 length equals 15 residues. Deletions cut 0 bases from V and 0 bases from J, with 8 bases between.

This chain uses TRBV6-5 with TRBJ1-5; perhaps TRBD1 as D (5 bases). This CDR3 is built from 15 residues. Trimming stripped 0 bases from V and 5 bases from J, with 11 bases between. CDR1 MNHEY and CDR2 SVGAGI come from the germline V gene. The CDR3 here is CASSYSRAGHQPQHF. The CDR3 region has the DNA TGTGCCAGCAGTTACTCGCGTGCAGGGCATCAGCCCCAGCATTTT.

As for this clone: The sample has other DNA sequences that encode this CDR3 too. The chain combines TRBV5-1 with TRBJ2-5, with TRBD1 identical over 7 bases. V lost 0 bases, J lost 2 bases, and 1 base stayed unmatched. Germline V gives CDR1 SGHRS, CDR2 YFSETQ. The CDR3 length is 14 residues. The CDR3 sequence: CASSLGDRQETQYF. The CDR3 DNA reads TGCGCCAGCAGCTTGGGGGACAGACAAGAGACCCAGTACTTC.

This clone was seen once. This chain links TRBV7-3 with TRBJ2-4; 9 bases fit TRBD1. Germline CDR1 and CDR2: SGHTA and FQGTGA. The CDR3 spans 13 residues. J gave up 6 bases and V 5 bases, and 2 bases lay outside the gene matches. CDR3 region: CASSADRGNIQYF. DNA of the CDR3: TGTGCCAGCAGCGCGGACAGGGGAAACATTCAGTACTTC. Full variable domain (remainder filled in from reference TRBV7-3 and TRBJ2-4): GAGVSQTPSNKVTEKGKYVELRCDPISGHTALYWYRQSLGQGPEFLIYFQGTGAADDSGLPNDRFFAVRPEGSVSTLKIQRTERGDSAVYLCASSADRGNIQYFGAGTRLSVL.

This chain connects TRBV9 to TRBJ2-1; 12 positions agree with TRBD2. Trimming cost V 4 bases and J 10 bases; bases outside gene matches: 12. This CDR3 has 16 residues. Germline V gene lookup returns CDR1 SGDLS and CDR2 YYNGEE. The CDR3 reads CASSSSQPSGRGEQFF. The CDR3 DNA reads as TGTGCCAGCAGCTCCTCCCAGCCTAGCGGGAGGGGAGAGCAGTTCTTC.

The chain combines TRBV15 with TRBJ1-5; tentative D call: TRBD1 (5 bases). V gave up 3 bases and J gave up 5 bases, with 11 bases separating them. The germline V gene has CDR1 LNHNV and CDR2 YYDKDF (reference sequence). The length of the CDR3 is 14 residues. CDR3 region: CATSSWGDDQPQHF. The CDR3 bases are TGTGCCACCAGCAGTTGGGGGGACGATCAGCCCCAGCATTTT.

The rearrangement joins TRBV7-8 to TRBJ2-5, with a weak D call TRBD1 (6 bases). CDR1 is SGHVS, CDR2 FQNEAQ, per germline. Between the trimmed V and J ends, which lost 1 base and 7 bases, there was a span of 19 bases. The CDR3 is 16 residues long. CDR3: CASSLGAWQGLGTQYF. CDR3 sequence (DNA): TGTGCCAGCAGCTTAGGGGCCTGGCAGGGGTTGGGGACCCAGTACTTC. Complete variable domain (other parts from reference TRBV7-8 and TRBJ2-5): GAGVSQSPRYKVAKRGQDVALRCDPISGHVSLFWYQQALGQGPEFLTYFQNEAQLDKSGLPSDRFFAERPEGSVSTLKIQRTQQEDSAVYLCASSLGAWQGLGTQYFGPGTRLLVL.

CDR3 in amino acids: CASSFHNEQFF. The CDR3 coding sequence is TGTGCCAGCAGTTTTCATAATGAGCAGTTCTTC. The gene calls are TRBV12-3 or TRBV12-4 and TRBJ2-1; unclear D gene. Trimming stripped 3 bases from V and 7 bases from J, with 4 bases between. The CDR3 spans 11 residues.

The V gene is TRBV7-2, the J gene TRBJ2-3; 9 bases fit TRBD2. Germline lookup yields CDR1 SGHTA and CDR2 FQGNSA. The V segment lost 4 bases and the J segment 4 bases; nucleotides outside the gene matches: 12. CDR3 length: 17 amino acids. CDR3: CASSSSFPREGADTQYF. CDR3 sequence (DNA): TGTGCCAGCAGCTCGAGCTTTCCGCGGGAGGGGGCAGATACGCAGTATTTT.

V is TRBV18 and J is TRBJ1-1; maybe TRBD1 (6 bases). Per germline, CDR1 KGHSH and CDR2 LQKENI. The CDR3 has 15 residues. Deletions cut 3 bases from V and 11 bases from J, with 22 bases between. CDR3 DNA: TGTGCCAGCTCACCCAATCTACAGGGCAATAGTGATGCTTTCTTT. Translating it yields CASSPNLQGNSDAFF.

J is TRBJ1-2 and V is TRBV19, with D hard to call. The CDR3 sequence is 14 residues long. V dropped 3 bases and J dropped 4 bases, with 12 bases sitting between them. CDR1 and CDR2 (germline): LNHDA, SQIVND (reference sequence). CDR3 amino acids: CASSMGRFPYGYTF. CDR3 nucleotides: TGTGCCAGTAGTATGGGCCGGTTTCCCTATGGCTACACCTTC.

The rearrangement uses TRBV10-3 and TRBJ1-1, with D unresolved. The CDR3 runs 12 residues. V lost 5 bases to trimming and J lost 3 bases, with 7 bases between them. Germline CDR1 reads ENHRY; CDR2 reads SYGVKD. CDR3 sequence reads: CAISNQDTEAFF. Here the CDR3 DNA reads TGTGCCATCAGTAATCAGGACACTGAAGCTTTCTTT.

This clone has only a few counts. The chain joins TRBV7-9 to TRBJ1-1; 7 bases match TRBD1. Germline CDR1 reads SEHNR; CDR2 reads FQNEAQ (reference sequence). V lost 4 bases, J lost 1 base, and 3 bases stayed unmatched. CDR3 size: 14 residues. CDR3 residues: CASSYGTANTEAFF. CDR3 coding DNA: TGTGCCAGCAGCTACGGGACAGCGAACACTGAAGCTTTCTTT.

The gene calls are TRBV28 and TRBJ1-1; 7 bases line up with TRBD1. V gave up 1 base and J gave up 3 bases; unmatched junction bases: 11. The CDR3 covers 17 residues. CDR1 and CDR2 from the germline V gene are MDHEN and SYDVKM. CDR3 nucleotides: TGTGCCAGCAGTTTATTTCCCCTAGGACAGGCGGACACTGAAGCTTTCTTT. Its protein product is CASSLFPLGQADTEAFF.

The gene calls are TRBV30 and TRBJ2-6; D tentatively fits TRBD1 or TRBD2 (5 bases each). CDR1 is GTSNPN and CDR2 is SVGIG in the germline V gene (reference sequence). The CDR3 covers 15 residues. The CDR3 DNA reads TGTGCTTGGGACGGTATGTCCTTTGGGGCCAACGTCCTGACTTTC. This gives the protein CAWDGMSFGANVLTF.

This clone was recorded only once. The CDR3 spells CASRDLDTQYF. The CDR3 DNA reads as TGTGCCAGCAGAGACTTAGATACGCAGTATTTT. The genes are TRBV6-5 and TRBJ2-3, with D unclear. The CDR3 sequence is 11 residues long. The V gene's germline CDR1 is MNHEY and CDR2 SVGAGI. The V gene lost 6 bases and the J gene lost 5 bases, with 6 bases spanning the gap.

This clone was recorded only once. The chain carries TRBV30 and TRBJ1-6; D is perhaps TRBD1 (6 bases). Trimming took off 2 bases at V and 4 bases at J, with 18 bases between the two ends. The germline V gene has CDR1 GTSNPN and CDR2 SVGIG (reference sequence). The CDR3 runs 17 residues. The DNA for the CDR3 is TGTGCCTGGAGTAGTTTGAAGACAGGAGAATATAATTCACCCCTCCACTTT. It encodes CAWSSLKTGEYNSPLHF.